The clone carrying this T cell receptor beta chain showed up just a few times. The data were taken from a study of T cell repertoires in cytomegalovirus infection. Trimming shortened V by 2 bases and J by 11 bases, and 16 bases separated the two germline ends. There are 14 residues in the CDR3. Per the germline V gene, CDR1 is MDHEN and CDR2 is SYDVKM. Each CDR3 protein gets one entry after TCRdb re-called the reads with MiXCR. The sample has approximately 700,000 distinct CDR3 sequences, 35% to 45% seen once; the top ten hold roughly 2.8%. This sequence joins TRBV28 and TRBJ2-1, with D unresolved. This clonotype was obtained from a human donor in good health (CMV status not recorded). Some clones in this sample may be carry-over from other donors' samples. Sequenced: PBMCs. The DNA of the CDR3 is TGTGCCAGCAGTTTAGCGGTCCGAAGATACCAGCAGTTCTTC. Its translation is CASSLAVRRYQQFF.